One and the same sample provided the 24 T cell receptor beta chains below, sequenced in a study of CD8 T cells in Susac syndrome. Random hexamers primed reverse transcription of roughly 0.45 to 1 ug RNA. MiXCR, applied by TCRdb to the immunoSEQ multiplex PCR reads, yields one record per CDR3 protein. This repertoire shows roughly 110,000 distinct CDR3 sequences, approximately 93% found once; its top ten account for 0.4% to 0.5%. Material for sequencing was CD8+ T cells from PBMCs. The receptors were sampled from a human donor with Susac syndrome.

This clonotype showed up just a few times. CDR3 in DNA: TGTGCTAGTGGTTTGGGTGGAAATGAGCAGTTCTTC. Amino acids: CASGLGGNEQFF. The gene calls are TRBV12-5 and TRBJ2-1, with D unresolved. V shed 1 base and J shed 7 bases, with 5 bases lying between them. CDR3 length equals 12 residues. The V gene's germline CDR1 is LGHNT and CDR2 FRNRAP.

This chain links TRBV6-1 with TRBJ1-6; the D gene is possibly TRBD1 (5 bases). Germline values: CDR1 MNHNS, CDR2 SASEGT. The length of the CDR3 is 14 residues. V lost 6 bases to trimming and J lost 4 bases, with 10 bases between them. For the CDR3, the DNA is TGTGCCAGCAGGGGGGAAGCGTATAATTCACCCCTCCACTTT. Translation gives CASRGEAYNSPLHF.

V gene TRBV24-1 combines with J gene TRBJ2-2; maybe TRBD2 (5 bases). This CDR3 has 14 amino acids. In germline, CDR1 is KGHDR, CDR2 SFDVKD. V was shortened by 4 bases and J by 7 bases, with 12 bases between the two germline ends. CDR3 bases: TGTGCCACCAGTGAGGGGTCCGGACTCGGGGAGCTGTTTTTT. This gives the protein CATSEGSGLGELFF.

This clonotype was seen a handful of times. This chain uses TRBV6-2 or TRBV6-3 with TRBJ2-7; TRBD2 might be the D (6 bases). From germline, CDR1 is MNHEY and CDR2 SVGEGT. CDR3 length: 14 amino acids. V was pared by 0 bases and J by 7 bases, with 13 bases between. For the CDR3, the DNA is TGTGCCAGCAGTTACTCGGGCTCGGCGGGGGAGCAGTACTTC. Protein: CASSYSGSAGEQYF.

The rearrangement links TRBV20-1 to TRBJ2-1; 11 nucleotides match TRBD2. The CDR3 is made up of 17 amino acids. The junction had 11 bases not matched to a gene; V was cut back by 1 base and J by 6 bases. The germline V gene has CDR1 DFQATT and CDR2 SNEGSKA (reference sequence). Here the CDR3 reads CSARATSGSSGRNEQFF. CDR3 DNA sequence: TGCAGTGCTAGAGCTACTAGCGGGAGCTCGGGACGCAATGAGCAGTTCTTC.

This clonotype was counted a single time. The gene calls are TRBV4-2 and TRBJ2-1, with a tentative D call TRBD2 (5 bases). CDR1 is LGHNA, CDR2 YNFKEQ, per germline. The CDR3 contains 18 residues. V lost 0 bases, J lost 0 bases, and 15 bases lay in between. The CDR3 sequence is CASSQDVGNSRSYNEQFF. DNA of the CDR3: TGTGCCAGCAGCCAAGATGTCGGGAACAGCCGCTCCTACAATGAGCAGTTCTTC.

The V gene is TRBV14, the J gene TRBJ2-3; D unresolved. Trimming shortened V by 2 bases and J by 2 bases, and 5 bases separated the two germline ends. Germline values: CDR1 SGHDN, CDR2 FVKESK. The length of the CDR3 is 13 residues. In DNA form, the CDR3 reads TGTGCCAGCAGCCAACCGACCACAGATACGCAGTATTTT. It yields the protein CASSQPTTDTQYF.

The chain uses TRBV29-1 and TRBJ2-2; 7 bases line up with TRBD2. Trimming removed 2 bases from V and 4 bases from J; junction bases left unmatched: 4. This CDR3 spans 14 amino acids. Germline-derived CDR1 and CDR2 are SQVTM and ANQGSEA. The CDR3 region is CSVEMGLLTGELFF. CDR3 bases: TGCAGCGTTGAAATGGGACTACTCACCGGGGAGCTGTTTTTT.

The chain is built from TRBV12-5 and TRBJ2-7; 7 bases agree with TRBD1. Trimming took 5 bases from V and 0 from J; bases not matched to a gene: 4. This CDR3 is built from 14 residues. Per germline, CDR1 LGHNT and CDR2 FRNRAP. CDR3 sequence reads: CASGPPGGSYEQYF. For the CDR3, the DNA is TGTGCTAGTGGTCCCCCAGGGGGCTCCTACGAGCAGTACTTC.

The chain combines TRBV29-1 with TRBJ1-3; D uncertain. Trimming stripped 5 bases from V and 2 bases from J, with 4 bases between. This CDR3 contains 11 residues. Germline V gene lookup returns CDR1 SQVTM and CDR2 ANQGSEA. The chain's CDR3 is CSVRAGNTIYF. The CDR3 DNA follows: TGCAGCGTTAGGGCTGGAAACACCATATATTTT.

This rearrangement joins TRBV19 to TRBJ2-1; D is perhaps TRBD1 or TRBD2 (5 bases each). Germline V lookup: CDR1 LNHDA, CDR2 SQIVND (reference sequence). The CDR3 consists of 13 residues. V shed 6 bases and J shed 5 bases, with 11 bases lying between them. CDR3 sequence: CASRPGTDNEQFF. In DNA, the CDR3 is TGTGCCAGTAGGCCCGGGACGGACAATGAGCAGTTCTTC.

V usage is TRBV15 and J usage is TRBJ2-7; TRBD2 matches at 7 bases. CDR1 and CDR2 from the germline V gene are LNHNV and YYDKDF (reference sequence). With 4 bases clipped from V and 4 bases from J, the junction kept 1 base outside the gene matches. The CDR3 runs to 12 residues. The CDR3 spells CATSTSGYEQYF. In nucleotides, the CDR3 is TGTGCCACCAGCACTAGCGGATACGAGCAGTACTTC.

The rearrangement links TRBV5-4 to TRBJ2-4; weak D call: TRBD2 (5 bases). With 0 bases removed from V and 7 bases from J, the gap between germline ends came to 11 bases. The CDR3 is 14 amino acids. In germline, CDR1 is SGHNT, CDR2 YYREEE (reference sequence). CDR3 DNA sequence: TGTGCCAGCAGCTTGGAACGGGAAGGGAACATTCAGTACTTC. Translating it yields CASSLEREGNIQYF.

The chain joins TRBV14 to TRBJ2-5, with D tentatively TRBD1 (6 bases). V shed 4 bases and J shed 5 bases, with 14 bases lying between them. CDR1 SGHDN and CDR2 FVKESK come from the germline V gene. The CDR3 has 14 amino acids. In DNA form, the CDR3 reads TGTGCCAGCAGCCCCACAGGGAAGTTGGAGACCCAGTACTTC. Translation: CASSPTGKLETQYF.

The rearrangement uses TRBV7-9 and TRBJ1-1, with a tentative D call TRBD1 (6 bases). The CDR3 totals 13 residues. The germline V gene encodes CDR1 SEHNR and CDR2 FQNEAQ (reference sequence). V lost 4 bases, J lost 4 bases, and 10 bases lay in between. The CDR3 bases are TGTGCCAGCAGCTCTCGAGGGGGCACTGAAGCTTTCTTT. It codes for CASSSRGGTEAFF.

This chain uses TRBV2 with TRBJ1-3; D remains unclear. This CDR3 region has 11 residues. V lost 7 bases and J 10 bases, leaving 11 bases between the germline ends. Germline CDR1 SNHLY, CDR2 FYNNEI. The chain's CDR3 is CASTDSSTIYF. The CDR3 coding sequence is TGTGCCAGCACCGATTCATCGACCATATATTTT. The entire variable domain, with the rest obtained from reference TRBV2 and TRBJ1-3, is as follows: EPEVTQTPSHQVTQMGQEVILRCVPISNHLYFYWYRQILGQKVEFLVSFYNNEISEKSEIFDDQFSVERPDGSNFTLKIRSTKLEDSAMYFCASTDSSTIYFGEGSWLTVV.

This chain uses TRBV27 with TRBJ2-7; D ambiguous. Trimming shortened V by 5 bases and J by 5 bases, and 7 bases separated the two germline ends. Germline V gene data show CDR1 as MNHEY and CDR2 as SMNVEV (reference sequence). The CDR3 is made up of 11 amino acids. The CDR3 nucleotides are TGTGCCAGCAGTATCCAGAACGAGCAGTACTTC. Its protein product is CASSIQNEQYF.

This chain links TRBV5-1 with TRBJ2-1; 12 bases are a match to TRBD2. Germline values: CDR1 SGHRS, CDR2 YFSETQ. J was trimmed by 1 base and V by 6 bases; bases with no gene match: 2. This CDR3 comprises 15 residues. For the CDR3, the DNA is TGCGCCAGCACCCTAGCGGGGGGGTCCTACAATGAGCAGTTCTTC. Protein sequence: CASTLAGGSYNEQFF.

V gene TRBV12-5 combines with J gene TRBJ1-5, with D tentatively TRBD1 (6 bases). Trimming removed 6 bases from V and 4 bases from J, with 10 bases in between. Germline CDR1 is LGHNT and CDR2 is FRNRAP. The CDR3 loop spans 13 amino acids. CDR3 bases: TGTGCTAGTGGATATACAGGGAATCAGCCCCAGCATTTT. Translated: CASGYTGNQPQHF.

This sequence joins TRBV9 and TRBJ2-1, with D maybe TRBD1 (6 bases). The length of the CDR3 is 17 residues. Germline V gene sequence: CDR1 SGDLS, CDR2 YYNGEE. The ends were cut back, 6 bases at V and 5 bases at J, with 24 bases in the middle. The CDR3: CASTLTRAGKGDNEQFF. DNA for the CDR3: TGTGCCAGCACCCTAACCAGGGCAGGGAAGGGGGACAATGAGCAGTTCTTC.

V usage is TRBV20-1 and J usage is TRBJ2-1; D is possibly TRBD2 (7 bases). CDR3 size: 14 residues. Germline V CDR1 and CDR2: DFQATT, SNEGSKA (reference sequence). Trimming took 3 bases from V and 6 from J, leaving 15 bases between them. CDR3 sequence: CSARGQGRANEQFF. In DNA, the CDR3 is TGCAGTGCTAGGGGGCAGGGGAGGGCCAATGAGCAGTTCTTC.

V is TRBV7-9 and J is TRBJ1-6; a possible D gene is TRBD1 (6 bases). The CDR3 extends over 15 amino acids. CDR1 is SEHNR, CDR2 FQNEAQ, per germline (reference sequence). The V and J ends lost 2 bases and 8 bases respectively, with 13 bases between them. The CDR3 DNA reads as TGTGCCAGCAGCTTAACGCAGGGGAAGGATTCACCCCTCCACTTT. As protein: CASSLTQGKDSPLHF.

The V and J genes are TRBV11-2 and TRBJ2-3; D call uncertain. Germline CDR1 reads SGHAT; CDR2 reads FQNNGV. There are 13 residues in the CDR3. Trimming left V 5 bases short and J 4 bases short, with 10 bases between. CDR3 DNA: TGTGCCAGCAGCCTCCTCGCCTCAGATACGCAGTATTTT. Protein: CASSLLASDTQYF.

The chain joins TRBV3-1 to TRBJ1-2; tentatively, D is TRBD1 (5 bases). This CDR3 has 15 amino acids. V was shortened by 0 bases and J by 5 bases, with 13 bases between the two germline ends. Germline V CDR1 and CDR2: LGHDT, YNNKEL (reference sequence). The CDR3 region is CASSQDVRGHYGYTF. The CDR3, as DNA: TGTGCCAGCAGCCAAGACGTCCGGGGCCATTATGGCTACACCTTC.